The sequence of this T cell receptor beta chain was determined in a study of cytomegalovirus exposure and HLA in healthy donors. To note about this clone: One end of the junction is discordant with germline, which a read error may explain.

CDR3 size: 10 residues. In germline, CDR1 is MNHEY, CDR2 SVGAGI. The PCR used 60 Vbeta and 13 Jbeta primers. Measured with immunoSEQ multiplex PCR; TCRdb has only the in-frame clones, and not every one. There are about 160,000 clones in the sample; approximately 80% occur only once, and approximately 2.4% lies in the top ten. The sequenced sample was PBMCs. V gene TRBV6-5 combines with J gene TRBJ1-3; D may be TRBD1 (5 bases). The receptor was isolated from a male donor in good health and CMV-seronegative. The CDR3 region is CRDSGNTIYF. CDR3 in DNA: TGCAGGGATTCTGGAAACACCATATATTTT.